The TCR beta chain described here comes from a study of T cell repertoires in cytomegalovirus infection. Study-wide background: CMV infection plus the matching HLA type was flagged by public TCR beta signatures.

TCRdb itself ran the reads through MiXCR, one entry per CDR3 protein. The sample records some 800,000 distinct CDR3 sequences, around a third being singletons. The sample holds one count of this clonotype. Its target is not known. One end of the junction is discordant with germline, which a read error may explain. The CDR3 contains 14 residues. The genes are TRBV7-1 and TRBJ1-5; 8 bases match TRBD1. TRBV7-1 is an open reading frame whose function is uncertain. The origin of this receptor is a human donor in good health (CMV status not recorded). Some clones in this sample may be carry-over from other donors' samples. The specimen was cultured CD8+ T cells from PBMCs, collected from culture after CMV antigen stimulation. The CDR3 region has the DNA TGTACCAGCAGCAACCAGGGGGCCGATCAGCCCCAGCATTTT. Amino acids: CTSSNQGADQPQHF.